Listed below are T cell receptor beta chains from one sample, sequenced in a study of blood T cell repertoires in COVID-19. Method: immunoSEQ multiplex PCR; TCRdb's copy keeps in-frame clones and lacks some. Among about 280,000 clones, over 75% were seen once, and the ten largest hold 4.5% to 5.5%. The sample taken for sequencing was peripheral blood. Source of these receptors: a man aged 50 to 60 with active or convalescent COVID-19. CDR3s include the opening cysteine and the closing phenylalanine or tryptophan. D genes are given only for firm matches. Rows give clone size only sometimes, using once, few, many, or a class for an expanded clone.

CDR3 length	J gene	clone size	V gene	D gene	CDR3 DNA	CDR3 protein
15	TRBJ1-3	-	TRBV19	-	TGTGCCAGTAGTCGCGGGACCGACTCTGGAAACACCATATATTTT	CASSRGTDSGNTIYF
15	TRBJ2-3	few	TRBV27	-	TGTGCCAGCAGTTTACAGGGGATTGGATCAGATACGCAGTATTTT	CASSLQGIGSDTQYF
15	TRBJ2-7	-	TRBV11-2	TRBD2	TGTGCCAGCAGCTCCCTAGCGGGAGGCACCTACGAGCAGTACTTC	CASSSLAGGTYEQYF
14	TRBJ1-2	-	TRBV5-6	TRBD1	TGTGCCAGCAGCTTGGACAGGGGGCACCATGGCTACACCTTC	CASSLDRGHHGYTF
14	TRBJ1-5	-	TRBV19	-	TGTGCCAGTAGTATAGACCGGAGGAATCAGCCCCAGCATTTT	CASSIDRRNQPQHF
16	TRBJ2-7	few	TRBV27	TRBD2	TGTGCCAGCAGGAGGGGGGCCGGACTAGCGGGAGGCGAGCAGTACTTC	CASRRGAGLAGGEQYF
11	TRBJ2-5	few	TRBV2	-	TGTGCCAGCACCTTTCAAGAGACCCAGTACTTC	CASTFQETQYF
15	TRBJ2-2	-	TRBV7-8	-	TGTGCCAGCAGCTTAGGGACGGGAAACACCGGGGAGCTGTTTTTT	CASSLGTGNTGELFF
13	TRBJ1-1	-	TRBV6-5	-	TGTGCCAGCCTACTTGAGTTGAACACTGAAGCTTTCTTT	CASLLELNTEAFF
15	TRBJ1-5	-	TRBV6-2/TRBV6-3	TRBD1	TGTGCCAGCAGTGACCTACAGGGGAGCAATCAGCCCCAGCATTTT	CASSDLQGSNQPQHF
14	TRBJ2-1	once	TRBV10-3	-	TGTGCCATCAGTTTCGAGGGCCCCTTAGGCGAGCAGTTCTTC	CAISFEGPLGEQFF
15	TRBJ2-1	-	TRBV5-5	TRBD2	TGTGCCAGCAGCTTGAGCGGGAGTACATACAATGAGCAGTTCTTC	CASSLSGSTYNEQFF
14	TRBJ2-3	-	TRBV27	-	TGTGCCAGCAGTCTAGACGGGAATCTGTATACGCAGTATTTT	CASSLDGNLYTQYF
15	TRBJ2-1	-	TRBV19	TRBD2	TGTGCCAGTAGTCCTAGCGGGAGTTCCCACAATGAGCAGTTCTTC	CASSPSGSSHNEQFF
13	TRBJ1-2	-	TRBV5-1	TRBD1	TGCGCCAGCTCCGGGACAGGGAACTATGGCTACACCTTC	CASSGTGNYGYTF
15	TRBJ1-5	-	TRBV6-6	-	TGTGCCAGGGCAAGATCTGGACAGTATTATCAGCCCCAGCATTTT	CARARSGQYYQPQHF
14	TRBJ2-1	-	TRBV9	-	TGTGCCAGCAGTCAGGGTAGCTCCTACAATGAGCAGTTCTTC	CASSQGSSYNEQFF
14	TRBJ2-5	-	TRBV28	TRBD1	TGTGCCAGCAGGTGGACAGGGTTTAGGGAGACCCAGTACTTC	CASRWTGFRETQYF
11	TRBJ2-1	-	TRBV25-1	-	TGTGCCAGCAGTGTGAGAAATGAGCAGTTCTTC	CASSVRNEQFF
16	TRBJ1-2	-	TRBV4-1	-	TGCGCCAGCAGCCCCTCACTCCGCATAGGGGCCTATGGCTACACCTTC	CASSPSLRIGAYGYTF
14	TRBJ2-7	-	TRBV5-8	-	TGTGCCAGCAGCTCGGGACTGCCTGCGGGGGAGCAGTACTTC	CASSSGLPAGEQYF
13	TRBJ2-3	-	TRBV24-1	-	TGTGCCACCAGCCGGGACTTCACAGATACGCAGTATTTT	CATSRDFTDTQYF
15	TRBJ2-7	-	TRBV9	TRBD2	TGTGCCAGCAGCGTACTAGCGGGAGAGACCTACGAGCAGTACTTC	CASSVLAGETYEQYF
13	TRBJ2-7	-	TRBV27	-	TGTGCCAGCCACAGGGAACACTCCTACGAGCAGTACTTC	CASHREHSYEQYF
14	TRBJ2-7	-	TRBV5-1	-	TGCGCCAGCAGCATACAGGGAAAATCCTACGAGCAGTACTTC	CASSIQGKSYEQYF
15	TRBJ1-4	many	TRBV2	TRBD1	TGTGCCAGCAGGAAAGAGACAGGGTGGAATGAAAAACTGTTTTTT	CASRKETGWNEKLFF
16	TRBJ2-1	-	TRBV6-1	TRBD2	TGTGCCAGCAGTGAGAGGCGGGAGGGGACCTACAATGAGCAGTTCTTC	CASSERREGTYNEQFF
17	TRBJ1-2	-	TRBV7-8	TRBD1	TGTGCCAGCAGCTTAGCGCCTGACAGGGCAGCGCGTACTGGCTACACCTTC	CASSLAPDRAARTGYTF
15	TRBJ1-1	-	TRBV2	-	TGTGCCAGCAGCCTGACGGGAGGGGTGAACACTGAAGCTTTCTTT	CASSLTGGVNTEAFF
14	TRBJ2-2	-	TRBV2	-	TGTGCCAGCGGCGACAGGCAGAACACCGGGGAGCTGTTTTTT	CASGDRQNTGELFF
17	TRBJ2-1	once	TRBV18	TRBD1	TGTGCCAGCTCACCACCCTCGGGACAGGGAAGGAACAATGAGCAGTTCTTC	CASSPPSGQGRNNEQFF
19	TRBJ2-5	-	TRBV15	TRBD1	TGTGCCACCAGCAGACGCGGGGGGGACAGGGGGACCGTTGGAGAGACCCAGTACTTC	CATSRRGGDRGTVGETQYF
16	TRBJ1-5	-	TRBV5-1	-	TGCGCCAGCAGCTTGGCAGGTCCATCGGGCAATCAGCCCCAGCATTTT	CASSLAGPSGNQPQHF
15	TRBJ1-2	-	TRBV19	TRBD1	TGTGCCAGTAGTTGGGGCAGGGGGCTAAACTATGGCTACACCTTC	CASSWGRGLNYGYTF